This TCR beta chain was captured by sequencing in a study of early stage breast cancer tumors. Study information: Seven or eight ER+/PR+/HER2- tumors were invasive ductal; four were invasive lobular.

Whole-study results and caveats: Enriched TCRB sequences shared across patients were mostly commonly generated sequences.

Assay: immunoSEQ multiplex PCR; the TCRdb copy retains only in-frame clones and omits some. The sample carries about 72,000 clones, approximately 79% recorded once. With 4 bases removed from V and 5 bases from J, the gap between germline ends came to 9 bases. Germline V gives CDR1 SGHRS, CDR2 YFSETQ. This CDR3 is 13 amino acids long. Note on this clone: The antigen remains undetermined.

This receptor was identified in a person aged 60 to 70 with breast cancer. Material for sequencing was blood. The chain carries TRBV5-1 and TRBJ2-2; the D gene is possibly TRBD1 (6 bases). CDR3 amino acids: CASSPGATGELFF. The CDR3 DNA follows: TGCGCCAGCAGCCCAGGGGCTACCGGGGAGCTGTTTTTT.